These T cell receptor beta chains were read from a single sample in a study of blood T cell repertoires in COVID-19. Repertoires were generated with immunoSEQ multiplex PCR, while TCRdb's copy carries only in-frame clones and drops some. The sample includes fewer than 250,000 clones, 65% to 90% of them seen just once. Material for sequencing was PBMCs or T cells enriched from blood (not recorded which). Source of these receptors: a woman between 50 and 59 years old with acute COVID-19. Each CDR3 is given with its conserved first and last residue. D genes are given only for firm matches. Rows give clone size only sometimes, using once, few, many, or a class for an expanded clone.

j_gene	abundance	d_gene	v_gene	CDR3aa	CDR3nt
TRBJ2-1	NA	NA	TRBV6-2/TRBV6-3	CASSFTFSSYNEQFF	TGTGCCAGCAGTTTTACTTTTAGCTCCTACAATGAGCAGTTCTTC
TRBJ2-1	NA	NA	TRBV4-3	CASSQERGGAFPNEQFF	TGCGCCAGCAGCCAAGAGCGAGGGGGGGCCTTTCCCAATGAGCAGTTCTTC
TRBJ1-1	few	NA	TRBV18	CASSPAYGDMNTEAFF	TGTGCCAGCTCACCCGCGTACGGGGACATGAACACTGAAGCTTTCTTT
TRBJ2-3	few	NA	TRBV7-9	CASSPTQTSTDTQYF	TGTGCCAGCAGCCCGACTCAAACTAGCACAGATACGCAGTATTTT
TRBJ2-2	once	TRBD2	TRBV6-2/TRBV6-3	CASSLLAVKDTGELFF	TGTGCCAGCAGTTTGCTAGCGGTTAAAGACACCGGGGAGCTGTTTTTT
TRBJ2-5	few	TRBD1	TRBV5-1	CASSLDPGQGAPQETQYF	TGCGCCAGCAGCTTGGACCCGGGACAGGGAGCCCCTCAAGAGACCCAGTACTTC
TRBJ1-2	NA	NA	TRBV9	CASSVEAGTNYGYTF	TGTGCCAGCAGCGTAGAAGCAGGAACTAACTATGGCTACACCTTC
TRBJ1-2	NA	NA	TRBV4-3	CASSQEGTLGAYGYTF	TGCGCCAGCAGCCAAGAGGGAACGTTGGGGGCCTATGGCTACACCTTC
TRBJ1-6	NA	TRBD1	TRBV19	CASSRQGAGNSPLHF	TGTGCCAGTAGTAGACAGGGGGCCGGTAATTCACCCCTCCACTTT
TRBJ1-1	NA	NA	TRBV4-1	CASSQTRTDSLNTEAFF	TGCGCCAGCAGCCAAACCAGGACAGACAGCTTGAACACTGAAGCTTTCTTT
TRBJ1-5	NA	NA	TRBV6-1	CASSDRGNQPQHF	TGTGCCAGCAGTGACCGGGGTAATCAGCCCCAGCATTTT
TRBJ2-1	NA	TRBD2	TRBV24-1	CATSRGGYNEQFF	TGTGCCACCAGTCGCGGGGGTTACAATGAGCAGTTCTTC
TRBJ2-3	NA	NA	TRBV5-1	CASSDTASTDTQYF	TGCGCCAGCAGTGATACAGCTAGCACAGATACGCAGTATTTT
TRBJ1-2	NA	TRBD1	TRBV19	CASTGDRGNYGYTF	TGTGCCAGTACTGGGGACAGGGGTAACTATGGCTACACCTTC
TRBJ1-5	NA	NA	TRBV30	CAWSGGVGNQPQHF	TGTGCCTGGAGTGGGGGGGTGGGCAATCAGCCCCAGCATTTT
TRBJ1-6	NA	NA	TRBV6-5	CASSSNSPLHF	TGTGCCAGCAGCTCCAATTCACCCCTCCACTTT
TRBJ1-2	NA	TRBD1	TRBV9	CASSVPIAGTGDGYTF	TGTGCCAGCAGCGTACCCATCGCCGGGACAGGGGATGGCTACACCTTC
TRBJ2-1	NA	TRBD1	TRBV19	CASSGHRGTKYNEQFF	TGTGCCAGTAGTGGCCACAGGGGAACAAAATACAATGAGCAGTTCTTC
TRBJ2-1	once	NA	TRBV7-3	CASSPGRGYEQFF	TGTGCCAGCAGCCCGGGCAGGGGATATGAGCAGTTCTTC
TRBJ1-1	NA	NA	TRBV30	CAWRPRWGGGTEAFF	TGTGCCTGGAGGCCTCGTTGGGGAGGGGGCACTGAAGCTTTCTTT
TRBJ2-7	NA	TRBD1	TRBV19	CASTSGDSHSYEQYF	TGTGCCAGTACCTCCGGGGACAGCCACTCCTACGAGCAGTACTTC
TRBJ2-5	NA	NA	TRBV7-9	CASSYRGSVTETQYF	TGTGCCAGCAGTTATCGTGGTAGCGTTACGGAGACCCAGTACTTC
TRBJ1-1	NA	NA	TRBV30	CAWKGGQYTEAFF	TGTGCCTGGAAGGGAGGGCAATACACTGAAGCTTTCTTT
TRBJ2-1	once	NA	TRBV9	CASSVGPAGDEQFF	TGTGCCAGCAGCGTTGGACCCGCGGGCGATGAGCAGTTCTTC
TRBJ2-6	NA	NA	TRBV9	CASSAYSGANVLTF	TGTGCCAGCAGCGCGTATTCTGGGGCCAACGTCCTGACTTTC
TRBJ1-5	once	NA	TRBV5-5	CASSLNGENNQPQHF	TGTGCCAGCAGCTTGAACGGGGAGAACAATCAGCCCCAGCATTTT
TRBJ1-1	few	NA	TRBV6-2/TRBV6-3	CASSYASNPEAFF	TGTGCCAGCAGTTACGCGTCCAACCCTGAAGCTTTCTTT
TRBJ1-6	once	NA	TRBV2	CASSAGTVYNSPLHF	TGTGCCAGCAGTGCCGGTACGGTCTATAATTCACCCCTCCACTTT
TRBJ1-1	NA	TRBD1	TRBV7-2	CASSRWTGFEAFF	TGTGCCAGCAGCCGATGGACAGGGTTTGAAGCTTTCTTT
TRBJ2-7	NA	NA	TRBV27	CASSVLGTPYEQYF	TGTGCCAGCAGTGTACTTGGGACACCCTACGAGCAGTACTTC
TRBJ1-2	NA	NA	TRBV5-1	CASSLRTANYGYTF	TGCGCCAGCAGCTTGCGGACAGCTAACTATGGCTACACCTTC
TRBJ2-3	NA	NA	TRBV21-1	CASSKPGVRIDTQYF	TGTGCCAGCAGCAAACCAGGGGTACGGATAGATACGCAGTATTTT
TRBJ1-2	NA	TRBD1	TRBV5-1	CASSSDGQGIDGYTF	TGCGCCAGCAGCTCCGATGGACAGGGTATCGATGGCTACACCTTC
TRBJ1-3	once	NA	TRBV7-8	CASLGGYGNTIYF	TGTGCCAGCTTGGGGGGTTATGGAAACACCATATATTTT
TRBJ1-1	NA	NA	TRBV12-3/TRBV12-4	CAIRTDANTEAFF	TGTGCCATCAGGACAGACGCGAACACTGAAGCTTTCTTT
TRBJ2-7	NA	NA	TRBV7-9	CASSLESFGEQYF	TGTGCCAGCAGCTTAGAGTCTTTCGGCGAGCAGTACTTC
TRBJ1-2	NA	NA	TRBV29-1	CSGSGVGGYTF	TGCAGCGGGTCAGGGGTAGGCGGCTACACCTTC
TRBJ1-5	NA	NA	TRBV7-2	CASSSTGLRQPQHF	TGTGCCAGCAGTTCAACAGGGCTTCGGCAGCCCCAGCATTTT